This record concerns one T cell receptor beta chain sequence. The data originate from a study of blood T cell repertoires in COVID-19. Study summary: The study drew acute and convalescent COVID-19 samples from the United States, Italy and Spain.

The CDR3 has 15 residues. V dropped 2 bases and J dropped 7; count of bases not matched to a gene: 10. Per germline, CDR1 SGHTS and CDR2 YDEGEE. The repertoire was sequenced with immunoSEQ multiplex PCR; TCRdb's copy has only in-frame clones and lacks some. The sample holds 250,000 to 350,000 clones, approximately 90% seen once. Input material: peripheral blood. The chain links TRBV5-8 to TRBJ1-2; 8 bases fit TRBD1. The TCR sequence derives from a man aged 25 to 45 with acute or convalescent COVID-19. The CDR3 here is CASSFGQGRAPGYTF. The CDR3 nucleotides read TGTGCCAGCAGCTTCGGACAGGGCCGCGCTCCTGGCTACACCTTC. Together with reference TRBV5-8 and TRBJ1-2, the CDR3 gives the full variable domain: EAGVTQSPTHLIKTRGQQATLRCSPISGHTSVYWYQQALGLGLQFLLWYDEGEERNRGNFPPRFSGRQFPNYSSELNVNALELEDSALYLCASSFGQGRAPGYTFGSGTRLTVV.